This TCR beta chain was retrieved from a study of control samples from healthy donors and cancer patients. The CDR3 loop spans 15 amino acids. Germline CDR1 is MNHEY and CDR2 is SVGAGI. V was pared by 2 bases and J by 0 bases, with 7 bases between. The data were produced by immunoSEQ multiplex PCR, yet TCRdb's version contains in-frame clones alone and is incomplete. Of around 68,000 clones in the sample, around four fifths were seen once. The TCR sequence derives from a man aged 50-59 years in good health. Sequences were obtained from blood. The genes are TRBV6-5 and TRBJ2-2, with D possibly TRBD1 on 5 matching bases. The CDR3 bases are TGTGCCAGCAGTTACGACAGCACGAACACCGGGGAGCTGTTTTTT. Encoded protein: CASSYDSTNTGELFF.